The rows below give T cell receptor beta chains drawn from one sample of a study of T cell responses to AZD1222 COVID-19 vaccine. The protocol was immunoSEQ multiplex PCR, while the TCRdb copy is restricted to in-frame clones and leaves out a portion. The repertoire includes approximately 150,000 clones, more than 85% of them detected once, and about 3.3% sits in the top ten. The input for sequencing was peripheral blood, taken 28 days after the second AZD1222 dose. These receptors came from an adult who received the AZD1222 COVID-19 vaccine. Both conserved end residues are part of each CDR3. D genes are given only for firm matches. A clone size is listed for some rows: how often the clone was seen (once, few, many), or a class if it is expanded.

D: -
size: -
J: TRBJ1-2
V: TRBV14
CDR3: CASSQEVGGIWYGYTF
DNA: TGTGCCAGCAGCCAAGAAGTAGGGGGTATTTGGTATGGCTACACCTTC

D: -
size: -
J: TRBJ1-5
V: TRBV29-1
CDR3: CSVRWTENQPQHF
DNA: TGCAGCGTAAGGTGGACGGAGAATCAGCCCCAGCATTTT

D: -
size: -
J: TRBJ2-5
V: TRBV12-5
CDR3: CASGTSGEETQYF
DNA: TGTGCTAGTGGCACCTCGGGGGAAGAGACCCAGTACTTC

D: TRBD2
size: -
J: TRBJ2-2
V: TRBV30
CDR3: CAWSLRGAGAGELFF
DNA: TGTGCCTGGAGTCTGCGTGGAGCGGGAGCTGGGGAGCTGTTTTTT

D: -
size: -
J: TRBJ1-6
V: TRBV28
CDR3: CASSLTSPLHF
DNA: TGTGCCAGCAGTTTGACATCACCCCTCCACTTT

D: TRBD2
size: -
J: TRBJ2-7
V: TRBV13
CDR3: CASSRLLAGGYQYF
DNA: TGTGCCAGCAGCCGGCTTCTAGCGGGAGGATACCAGTACTTC

D: -
size: -
J: TRBJ1-2
V: TRBV10-2
CDR3: CASSESIVPSSYGYTF
DNA: TGCGCCAGCAGTGAGTCGATAGTCCCGAGTAGCTATGGCTACACCTTC

D: TRBD1
size: -
J: TRBJ1-6
V: TRBV4-1
CDR3: CASSQGMPRGNSPLHF
DNA: TGCGCCAGCAGTCAAGGGATGCCCAGGGGGAATTCACCCCTCCACTTT

D: -
size: -
J: TRBJ1-1
V: TRBV19
CDR3: CASRRGEITEAFF
DNA: TGTGCCAGTAGAAGGGGGGAGATAACTGAAGCTTTCTTT

D: TRBD2
size: -
J: TRBJ2-7
V: TRBV10-3
CDR3: CAISESAGTSGSWYF
DNA: TGTGCCATCAGTGAGTCGGCTGGGACTAGCGGGAGTTGGTACTTC

D: TRBD1
size: -
J: TRBJ2-7
V: TRBV28
CDR3: CASGQAGGTDEQYF
DNA: TGTGCCAGCGGACAGGCAGGGGGCACCGACGAGCAGTACTTC

D: TRBD1
size: -
J: TRBJ1-4
V: TRBV10-3
CDR3: CATRDGTELEKLFF
DNA: TGTGCCACCCGGGACGGGACAGAGCTAGAAAAACTGTTTTTT

D: TRBD2
size: few
J: TRBJ2-2
V: TRBV19
CDR3: CASTPRGGLTGELFF
DNA: TGTGCCAGTACCCCCCGGGGGGGACTGACCGGGGAGCTGTTTTTT

D: TRBD1
size: once
J: TRBJ2-7
V: TRBV7-9
CDR3: CASSMGQAYEQYF
DNA: TGTGCCAGCAGCATGGGACAGGCATACGAGCAGTACTTC

D: TRBD1
size: -
J: TRBJ2-5
V: TRBV24-1
CDR3: CATSDFRGPGETQYF
DNA: TGTGCCACCAGTGATTTCAGGGGGCCTGGGGAGACCCAGTACTTC

D: TRBD1
size: -
J: TRBJ1-3
V: TRBV24-1
CDR3: CAALGRGLSGNTIYF
DNA: TGTGCCGCTCTTGGGAGGGGGCTCTCTGGAAACACCATATATTTT

D: TRBD1
size: once
J: TRBJ1-2
V: TRBV7-9
CDR3: CASSPGQGRYGYTF
DNA: TGTGCCAGCAGCCCCGGACAGGGGAGGTATGGCTACACCTTC

D: TRBD1
size: -
J: TRBJ1-1
V: TRBV7-3
CDR3: CASSLMGQGARRNTEAFF
DNA: TGTGCCAGCAGCTTAATGGGGCAGGGGGCGCGGAGGAACACTGAAGCTTTCTTT

D: -
size: -
J: TRBJ2-2
V: TRBV27
CDR3: CASNPLPLGDTGELFF
DNA: TGTGCCAGCAACCCACTGCCGCTAGGCGACACCGGGGAGCTGTTTTTT

D: TRBD1
size: -
J: TRBJ1-4
V: TRBV30
CDR3: CAAEGAANEKLFF
DNA: TGTGCCGCTGAGGGGGCAGCTAATGAAAAACTGTTTTTT